The clone carrying this TCR beta chain was observed a handful of times. The antigen remains undetermined. This sample was included in a study of T cells after yellow fever vaccination. Trimming took off 6 bases at V and 11 bases at J, with 14 bases between the two ends. The CDR3 contains 13 residues. Researchers made TCR cDNA using 5'RACE template switching, and this step added a universal primer site and UMIs. Via MiXCR, TCRdb re-called the 5' RACE reads, giving one row per CDR3 protein. Of about 340,000 distinct CDR3 sequences listed, about an eighth are singletons. Study conclusions and caveats: At around 95% for CD4 and over 80% for CD8, most primary-vaccination clones showed up again after the booster.

The sequence was obtained from a man in his late teens or twenties who received the YFV17D yellow fever vaccine. The chain recombines TRBV12-3 or TRBV12-4 with TRBJ1-6, with D hard to call. Sequencing used CD4+ T cells sorted from PBMCs, obtained 15 days after the yellow fever booster vaccination. The CDR3 region is CASSRELEAPLHF. The CDR3 DNA reads TGTGCCAGCAGCCGGGAGCTTGAGGCACCCCTCCACTTT.